The clone carrying this T cell receptor (beta chain) was recorded only once. This specimen comes from a study of cytomegalovirus exposure and HLA in healthy donors. Losses at the gene ends were 1 base for V and 7 bases for J; bases not matched to a gene: 4. The CDR3 runs to 13 residues. CDR1 and CDR2 from the germline V gene are SQVTM and ANQGSEA. The PCR ran on 60 Vbeta and 13 Jbeta primers. Repertoires were generated with immunoSEQ multiplex PCR, while TCRdb's copy carries only in-frame clones and drops some. The profile shows roughly 230,000 clones, 85% to 95% of them singletons. Sequencing was carried out using PBMCs. V is TRBV29-1 and J is TRBJ1-2; 9 bases are shared with TRBD1. This receptor was obtained from a girl aged 2 to 9 in good health and CMV-seronegative. CDR3 amino acids: CSVEGDRVGGYTF. CDR3 DNA: TGCAGCGTTGAAGGGGACAGGGTAGGTGGCTACACCTTC.